The 11 T cell receptor beta chains reported below all come from one sample, sequenced in a study of neoadjuvant nivolumab and ipilimumab in lung cancer. The method was immunoSEQ multiplex PCR; TCRdb's version includes in-frame clones alone and lacks a portion of them. Here the sample spans roughly 18,000 clones, around 87% being singletons. Sequenced here: peripheral blood, sampled before neoadjuvant nivolumab, alone or with ipilimumab. These receptors all come from an adult with non-small cell lung cancer.

This clone occurred once. This rearrangement joins TRBV18 to TRBJ2-5, with a tentative D call TRBD1 (5 bases). Trimming shortened V by 1 base and J by 3 bases, and 9 bases separated the two germline ends. In germline, CDR1 is KGHSH, CDR2 LQKENI. This CDR3 is 14 amino acids long. CDR3 loop: CASSPLADKETQYF. The DNA of the CDR3 is TGTGCCAGCTCACCACTCGCGGACAAAGAGACCCAGTACTTC.

The count of this clone is one. The gene calls are TRBV18 and TRBJ1-5, with 12 bases fitting TRBD1. CDR3 length: 16 amino acids. The germline V gene has CDR1 KGHSH and CDR2 LQKENI. V dropped 4 bases and J dropped 4; count of bases not matched to a gene: 5. The CDR3 sequence: CASSRGTGGVNQPQHF. CDR3 nucleotide sequence: TGTGCCAGCTCACGAGGGACAGGGGGCGTAAATCAGCCCCAGCATTTT.

The chain recombines TRBV30 with TRBJ2-1; perhaps TRBD2 as D (5 bases). This CDR3 comprises 16 residues. V lost 3 bases, J lost 4 bases, and 19 bases lay in between. CDR1 is GTSNPN and CDR2 is SVGIG in the germline V gene (reference sequence). Written as DNA, the CDR3 is TGTGCCTGGAGACCGGGATTAGTCCCCATATACAATGAGCAGTTCTTC. Residues: CAWRPGLVPIYNEQFF.

The chain employs TRBV11-1 and TRBJ2-5; D not resolved. Germline CDR1 SGHAT, CDR2 FQDESV (reference sequence). The CDR3 length is 14 residues. V was pared by 2 bases and J by 1 base, with 8 bases between. CDR3 sequence: CASSLNPAQETQYF. CDR3 nucleotides: TGTGCCAGCAGCTTAAACCCGGCCCAAGAGACCCAGTACTTC.

The chain employs TRBV6-1 and TRBJ2-4, with TRBD1 matching 9 bases. The CDR3 contains 19 residues. Germline V gives CDR1 MNHNS, CDR2 SASEGT. V gave up 5 bases and J gave up 0 bases; unmatched junction bases: 14. In DNA, the CDR3 is TGTGCCAGCAGTCAAGGAGGGGACAGGGTCCTTTTAGCCAAAAACATTCAGTACTTC. Protein sequence: CASSQGGDRVLLAKNIQYF.

J is TRBJ1-4 and V is TRBV6-5, with D unclear. The CDR3 contains 15 residues. The V gene's germline CDR1 is MNHEY and CDR2 SVGAGI. The V end lost 2 bases, the J end lost 5 bases, and 12 bases lay between the germline ends. CDR3 sequence reads: CASSYRGERNEKLFF. CDR3 bases: TGTGCCAGCAGTTACCGCGGCGAACGGAATGAAAAACTGTTTTTT.

The V call is TRBV6-1, the J call TRBJ2-7; tentative D call: TRBD1 (5 bases). Germline values: CDR1 MNHNS, CDR2 SASEGT. CDR3 size: 15 residues. The V end was cut by 2 bases, the J end by 5 bases, with 16 bases between. The CDR3 is CASSEWWKGLNEQYF. The DNA for the CDR3 is TGTGCCAGCAGTGAATGGTGGAAGGGGTTGAACGAGCAGTACTTC.

The chain has TRBV5-1 and TRBJ2-7; tentative D call: TRBD2 (6 bases). With 2 bases removed from V and 3 bases from J, the gap between germline ends came to 9 bases. The germline V gene encodes CDR1 SGHRS and CDR2 YFSETQ. The CDR3 consists of 13 residues. The CDR3 loop reads CASSLTGVYEQYF. The DNA for the CDR3 is TGCGCCAGCAGCTTAACGGGGGTCTACGAGCAGTACTTC.

V is TRBV6-5 and J is TRBJ2-7; D gene unclear. Trimming stripped 2 bases from V and 6 bases from J, with 14 bases between. This CDR3 region has 14 residues. Germline CDR1 and CDR2: MNHEY and SVGAGI. The CDR3 DNA reads TGTGCCAGCAGTTACGATGGGGAAGCGCGCGAGCAGTACTTC. Amino acid sequence: CASSYDGEAREQYF.

V usage is TRBV5-1 and J usage is TRBJ1-1, with D tentatively TRBD1 (5 bases). Trimming pared 4 bases from V and 3 bases from J, leaving 16 bases between. The CDR3 totals 15 residues. CDR1 SGHRS and CDR2 YFSETQ come from the germline V gene. Here the CDR3 DNA reads TGCGCCAGCAGCCTCTGGGACGGAGGGGACACTGAAGCTTTCTTT. Translated, it gives CASSLWDGGDTEAFF.

The chain couples TRBV29-1 to TRBJ1-3; a weak D match, TRBD1 (6 bases). Germline CDR1 is SQVTM and CDR2 is ANQGSEA. V was cut by 7 bases and J by 4 bases, with 11 bases left in between. This CDR3 contains 12 residues. The CDR3 here is CSAQGIGNTIYF. CDR3 bases: TGCAGCGCACAGGGAATAGGAAACACCATATATTTT.